Below, one TCR beta chain is given with its context. The data derive from a study of blood T cells in healthy people across ages. Combining a sample-barcoded 5' primer with a J-beta primer mix, a second PCR ran for roughly 7 to 11 cycles. Via MiXCR, TCRdb re-called the 5' RACE reads, giving one row per CDR3 protein. The sample shows about 2 million distinct CDR3 sequences, 40% to 55% of them seen only once. This CDR3 is built from 12 residues. The V gene's germline CDR1 is MNHEY and CDR2 SMNVEV (reference sequence). The rearrangement links TRBV27 to TRBJ2-5, with 8 bases fitting TRBD2. The better agreement between TRBJ2-1 and the DNA end casts doubt on the J call. The sequence came from a woman aged 40 to 49 in good health. The sample taken for sequencing was blood. In DNA form, the CDR3 reads TGTGCCAGCAGTTTGGCCGGGAGGGCCCAGTTCTTC. Its translation: CASSLAGRAQFF.